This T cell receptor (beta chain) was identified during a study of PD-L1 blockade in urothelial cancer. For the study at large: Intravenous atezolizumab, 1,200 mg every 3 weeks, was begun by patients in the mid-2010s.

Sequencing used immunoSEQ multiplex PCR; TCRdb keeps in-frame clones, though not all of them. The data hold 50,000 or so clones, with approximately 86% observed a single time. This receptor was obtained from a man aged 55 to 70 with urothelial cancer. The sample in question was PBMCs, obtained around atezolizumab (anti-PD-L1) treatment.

CDR3 amino acids: CASSLGGGQAYGYTF. In DNA, the CDR3 is TGTGCCAGCAGCTTGGGAGGAGGTCAGGCCTATGGCTACACCTTC. The rearrangement joins TRBV5-4 to TRBJ1-2, with D uncertain. The CDR3 extends over 15 amino acids. Per the germline V gene, CDR1 is SGHNT and CDR2 is YYREEE (reference sequence). Trimming removed 0 bases from V and 4 bases from J, with 13 bases in between. The variable domain in full, with the rest retrieved from reference TRBV5-4 and TRBJ1-2, is ETGVTQSPTHLIKTRGQQVTLRCSSQSGHNTVSWYQQALGQGPQFIFQYYREEENGRGNFPPRFSGLQFPNYSSELNVNALELDDSALYLCASSLGGGQAYGYTFGSGTRLTVV.